This T cell receptor (beta chain) was sequenced in a study of CD8+ T cells in alopecia areata. Study context: Tofacitinib was taken orally by treated patients, and the dose was 5 to 10 mg twice daily. Tofacitinib ran for 6 to 18 months before 6 months off drug. Study results and limitations: Relative to mice, TCR sharing across patients was less clear, a difference possibly HLA-related. Normal scalp showed lower clonality than lesional scalp, especially alopecia totalis/universalis.

On this clone itself: The target antigen is unknown.

V lost 3 bases, J lost 5 bases, and 19 bases lay in between. Germline assignment: CDR1 MGHDK and CDR2 SYGVNS. This CDR3 has 16 residues. Sequencing used cDNA as its template, made by extracting RNA and reverse transcribing it. Only in-frame clones appear in the TCRdb table, and some are missing; sequencing was by immunoSEQ multiplex PCR. The table lists 100,000 to 150,000 clones, around 49% of them singletons. The source material was CD8+ T cells sorted from blood, sampled at week 0. The sequence derives from a human donor with alopecia areata. This chain joins TRBV25-1 and TRBJ2-5; a possible D gene is TRBD2 (5 bases). The CDR3 reads CASSDIFNDRGETQYF. For the CDR3, the DNA is TGTGCCAGCAGTGACATCTTCAATGACCGCGGGGAGACCCAGTACTTC. Complete variable domain (other parts from reference TRBV25-1 and TRBJ2-5): EADIYQTPRYLVIGTGKKITLECSQTMGHDKMYWYQQDPGMELHLIHYSYGVNSTEKGDLSSESTVSRIRTEHFPLTLESARPSHTSQYLCASSDIFNDRGETQYFGPGTRLLVL.